The 30 T cell receptor beta chains below come from one sample, sequenced in a study of OX40 agonist ivuxolimab in advanced cancers. Library preparation was by the immunoSEQ multiplex PCR assay. The clones in this table, taken by TCRdb from immuneACCESS, are in-frame only. Not every clone is retained; where verified, under half of the shortfall comes from an unresolved V gene, and the cause of the rest is unknown. The sample profile shows roughly 81,000 clones; 88% of them were found once. In total, the top ten clones hold approximately 0.43% of the sample. The sequences come from CD4+ or CD8+ T cells sorted from blood, collected in a trial of the OX40 agonist ivuxolimab. The origin of the receptors is an adult with an advanced solid tumor such as melanoma, head and neck, liver or kidney cancer.

The J gene is TRBJ2-7, the V gene TRBV19; possible D gene TRBD1, 6 bases. Trimming shortened V by 8 bases and J by 7 bases, and 18 bases separated the two germline ends. CDR3 length: 13 residues. Germline CDR1 reads LNHDA; CDR2 reads SQIVND (reference sequence). CDR3 bases: TGTGCCAGTCAGGGGCGGTCGTTTGGAGAGCAGTACTTC. This translates into CASQGRSFGEQYF.

This chain connects TRBV6-6 to TRBJ1-1; 8 nucleotides line up with TRBD1. CDR3 length: 14 amino acids. CDR1 is MNHNY and CDR2 is SVGAGI in the germline V gene (reference sequence). Trimming at V came to 5 bases and at J to 8 bases, leaving 10 bases not matched to a gene. CDR3 DNA: TGTGCCAGCAGTCCGATACCGGGACAGGCGGAAGCTTTCTTT. It translates to CASSPIPGQAEAFF.

The gene calls are TRBV14 and TRBJ2-7; TRBD2 aligns across 7 bases. The trim removed 4 bases at V and 4 bases at J, leaving 4 bases unmatched. CDR3 length: 13 amino acids. Per germline, CDR1 SGHDN and CDR2 FVKESK. In DNA, the CDR3 is TGTGCCAGCAGCCGAATGGGGGGGTACGAGCAGTACTTC. Protein product: CASSRMGGYEQYF.

The CDR3 DNA sequence: TGTGCCAGCAGCCGGACATTCCAAGAGACCCAGTACTTC. Its protein is CASSRTFQETQYF. This rearrangement joins TRBV11-3 to TRBJ2-5; TRBD1 is a possible D gene (5 bases). CDR3 length: 13 amino acids. V dropped 5 bases and J dropped 1 base, with 8 bases sitting between them. Germline lookup yields CDR1 SGHNT and CDR2 YENEEA.

This clone was seen once. The CDR3 DNA reads TGTGCCAGCTCACCACCGAGGCCTTCAGATACGCAGTATTTT. Amino acid sequence: CASSPPRPSDTQYF. The chain employs TRBV18 and TRBJ2-3; D gene unclear. V was pared by 0 bases and J by 4 bases, with 8 bases between. Germline values: CDR1 KGHSH, CDR2 LQKENI. CDR3 length: 14 residues.

Turning to this clone: This is likely a read error, given that the CDR3 carries no conserved phenylalanine or tryptophan at its end. The chain links TRBV10-1 to TRBJ1-6; a weak D match, TRBD1 (6 bases). The germline CDR1 and CDR2 sequences are WNHNN and SYGVQD (reference sequence). This CDR3 region has 15 residues. V was shortened by 6 bases and J by 7 bases, with 16 bases between the two germline ends. This CDR3 reads CASRGIRQENSPLHL. As DNA, the CDR3 is TGCGCCAGCAGGGGGATAAGACAGGAAAATTCACCCCTCCACCTT.

This rearrangement joins TRBV18 to TRBJ2-5; 11 positions agree with TRBD1. J was trimmed by 4 bases and V by 2 bases; bases with no gene match: 3. This CDR3 comprises 15 residues. CDR1 and CDR2 from the germline V gene are KGHSH and LQKENI. The CDR3 bases are TGTGCCAGCTCACCAATTGGGACAGGGGGAGAGACCCAGTACTTC. Translation gives CASSPIGTGGETQYF.

This sequence joins TRBV7-2 and TRBJ1-2; possible D gene TRBD1, 6 bases. CDR3 length equals 13 residues. From germline, CDR1 is SGHTA and CDR2 FQGNSA. Trimming shortened V by 4 bases and J by 8 bases, and 14 bases separated the two germline ends. CDR3 loop: CASSSRGGAGYTF. CDR3 sequence (DNA): TGTGCCAGCAGCTCCCGAGGGGGGGCGGGCTACACCTTC. The full variable domain, completed using reference TRBV7-2 and TRBJ1-2, is GAGVSQSPSNKVTEKGKDVELRCDPISGHTALYWYRQSLGQGLEFLIYFQGNSAPDKSGLPSDRFSAERTGGSVSTLTIQRTQQEDSAVYLCASSSRGGAGYTFGSGTRLTVV.

The chain carries TRBV5-1 and TRBJ1-2, with no clear D. The CDR3 loop spans 14 amino acids. Germline V lookup: CDR1 SGHRS, CDR2 YFSETQ. V gave up 1 base and J gave up 7 bases, with 14 bases separating them. This chain's CDR3 is CASSLSGASGGYTF. In DNA form, the CDR3 reads TGCGCCAGCAGCTTGTCCGGAGCTTCTGGTGGCTACACCTTC.

This clone showed up just once. The gene calls are TRBV6-6 and TRBJ1-4; no clear D gene. V was pared by 7 bases and J by 3 bases, with 9 bases between. CDR3 size: 13 residues. Germline V gene lookup returns CDR1 MNHNY and CDR2 SVGAGI (reference sequence). The DNA of the CDR3 is TGTGCCAGCAAAATCAATCCTAATGAAAAACTGTTTTTT. It is translated as CASKINPNEKLFF.

The rearrangement links TRBV10-3 to TRBJ1-1; D remains unclear. The CDR3 has 12 residues. V was cut by 10 bases and J by 3 bases, with 12 bases left in between. Germline V lookup: CDR1 ENHRY, CDR2 SYGVKD. The CDR3 is CATRRVYTEAFF. CDR3 nucleotides: TGTGCCACCCGTCGGGTATACACTGAAGCTTTCTTT.

The CDR3 DNA sequence: TGTGCCAGCGCCCCAGGCGACATCATGAACACTGAAGCTTTCTTT. This sequence encodes CASAPGDIMNTEAFF. V gene TRBV19 combines with J gene TRBJ1-1; no clear D. V lost 9 bases and J lost 0, with 17 bases in between. The CDR3 extends over 15 amino acids. CDR1 is LNHDA and CDR2 is SQIVND in the germline V gene (reference sequence).

The genes are TRBV25-1 and TRBJ2-7, with D perhaps matching TRBD2 (7 bases). Per germline, CDR1 MGHDK and CDR2 SYGVNS. Between the trimmed V and J ends, which lost 7 bases and 0 bases, there was a span of 13 bases. The CDR3 is made up of 14 amino acids. CDR3 nucleotides: TGTGCCAGCACTAAGGGGGGGGCCTCCTACGAGCAGTACTTC. Translated, it gives CASTKGGASYEQYF.

This sequence joins TRBV25-1 and TRBJ2-2, with D uncertain. Germline V CDR1 and CDR2: MGHDK, SYGVNS. The length of the CDR3 is 14 residues. Trimming removed 2 bases at V and 3 bases at J, with 7 bases between. CDR3 sequence reads: CASSEVAHTGELFF. DNA of the CDR3: TGTGCCAGCAGTGAAGTGGCCCACACCGGGGAGCTGTTTTTT.

This clone came up a few times. V usage is TRBV18 and J usage is TRBJ2-7, with D hard to call. Germline V gives CDR1 KGHSH, CDR2 LQKENI. This CDR3 region has 13 residues. Trimming cost V 3 bases and J 6 bases, with 12 bases left between them. CDR3 DNA: TGTGCCAGCTCACCTTCGGGCCCTAGCGAGCAGTACTTC. Translation: CASSPSGPSEQYF.

The V gene is TRBV25-1, the J gene TRBJ2-1, with no clear D. Trimming took off 5 bases at V and 4 bases at J, with 9 bases between the two ends. Germline V gene data show CDR1 as MGHDK and CDR2 as SYGVNS. The CDR3 sequence is 13 residues long. The chain's CDR3 is CASSSRSYNEQFF. CDR3 bases: TGTGCCAGCAGTTCTCGCTCTTACAATGAGCAGTTCTTC.

The chain carries TRBV6-5 and TRBJ1-2; tentative D call: TRBD1 (5 bases). V was shortened by 7 bases and J by 3 bases, with 12 bases between the two germline ends. The CDR3 loop spans 13 amino acids. Germline V gene sequence: CDR1 MNHEY, CDR2 SVGAGI. CDR3 nucleotide sequence: TGTGCCAGCAATCCAGGGTATGACTATGGCTACACCTTC. This codes for CASNPGYDYGYTF.

This clone was observed once. V gene TRBV10-2 combines with J gene TRBJ1-1, with D perhaps matching TRBD1 (6 bases). Trimming cost V 6 bases and J 4 bases, with 12 bases left between them. The germline CDR1 and CDR2 sequences are WSHSY and SAAADI. The CDR3 length is 13 residues. In nucleotides, the CDR3 is TGCGCCAGCAGGCACAGGGATGGCACTGAAGCTTTCTTT. Its protein product is CASRHRDGTEAFF.

V and J are TRBV29-1 and TRBJ2-2; D not certain. This CDR3 has 13 residues. V lost 3 bases and J 1 base, leaving 6 bases between the germline ends. CDR1 and CDR2 from the germline V gene are SQVTM and ANQGSEA. The CDR3 region has the DNA TGCAGCGTTGAGACCCAGAACACCGGGGAGCTGTTTTTT. Amino acids: CSVETQNTGELFF.

This chain connects TRBV2 to TRBJ2-2; tentative D call: TRBD1 (6 bases). V lost 5 bases and J 11 bases, leaving 12 bases between the germline ends. The CDR3 sequence is 12 residues long. The germline V gene has CDR1 SNHLY and CDR2 FYNNEI. CDR3 in amino acids: CASSSQGIELFF. The CDR3 nucleotides are TGTGCCAGCAGTTCACAGGGAATTGAGCTGTTTTTT.

The gene calls are TRBV18 and TRBJ1-6; D remains ambiguous. The CDR3 spans 14 residues. With 6 bases removed from V and 10 bases from J, the gap between germline ends came to 16 bases. Germline V gives CDR1 KGHSH, CDR2 LQKENI. CDR3 amino acids: CASSLTGGPSPLHF. The CDR3 DNA is TGTGCCAGCTCCCTAACGGGAGGGCCCTCACCCCTCCACTTT. Filled out from reference TRBV18 and TRBJ1-6, the complete variable domain reads NAGVMQNPRHLVRRRGQEARLRCSPMKGHSHVYWYRQLPEEGLKFMVYLQKENIIDESGMPKERFSAEFPKEGPSILRIQQVVRGDSAAYFCASSLTGGPSPLHFGNGTRLTVT.

This clone appeared a few times. The rearrangement uses TRBV5-8 and TRBJ1-3; D gene uncertain. Germline loops: CDR1 SGHTS, CDR2 YDEGEE. Trimming removed 4 bases at V and 4 bases at J, with 6 bases between. CDR3 length equals 12 residues. In DNA form, the CDR3 reads TGTGCCAGCAGCCCCCGCGGAAACACCATATATTTT. Residues: CASSPRGNTIYF.

The gene calls are TRBV18 and TRBJ2-5; no firm D call. V lost 6 bases and J lost 2, with 7 bases in between. The germline CDR1 and CDR2 sequences are KGHSH and LQKENI. The CDR3 sequence is 12 residues long. The CDR3 sequence is CASSNTQETQYF. The CDR3 bases are TGTGCCAGCTCTAATACACAAGAGACCCAGTACTTC.

This clone appeared a few times. V and J are TRBV5-4 and TRBJ2-1; D not certain. Germline loops: CDR1 SGHNT, CDR2 YYREEE (reference sequence). Trimming removed 0 bases from V and 0 bases from J, with 10 bases in between. The CDR3 sequence is 16 residues long. In DNA form, the CDR3 reads TGTGCCAGCAGCTTGGCTCCCGTAAGCTCCTACAATGAGCAGTTCTTC. This codes for CASSLAPVSSYNEQFF.

The chain joins TRBV5-1 to TRBJ2-1; no definite D call. CDR1 is SGHRS, CDR2 YFSETQ, per germline. The CDR3 contains 12 residues. Trimming removed 0 bases at V and 9 bases at J, with 7 bases between. CDR3 region: CASSLAPSEQFF. CDR3 coding DNA: TGCGCCAGCAGCTTGGCCCCCAGTGAGCAGTTCTTC.

V usage is TRBV29-1 and J usage is TRBJ2-3; 8 nucleotides agree with TRBD1. Germline V gene lookup returns CDR1 SQVTM and CDR2 ANQGSEA. V lost 7 bases, J lost 2 bases, and 5 bases stayed unmatched. The CDR3 sequence is 13 residues long. This chain's CDR3 is CSARTGNTDTQYF. CDR3 nucleotide sequence: TGCAGCGCTAGGACAGGGAACACAGATACGCAGTATTTT.

This chain connects TRBV29-1 to TRBJ1-1; D might be TRBD1 (6 bases). The V gene's germline CDR1 is SQVTM and CDR2 ANQGSEA. Trimming left V 7 bases short and J 9 bases short, with 18 bases between. This CDR3 is 12 amino acids long. CDR3 in amino acids: CSEQTGNSKAFF. The CDR3 region has the DNA TGCAGCGAACAGACAGGAAATAGTAAAGCTTTCTTT.

The rearrangement uses TRBV19 and TRBJ1-1; 12 nucleotides agree with TRBD1. Germline V CDR1 and CDR2: LNHDA, SQIVND (reference sequence). Trimming at V came to 9 bases and at J to 3 bases, leaving 14 bases not matched to a gene. The CDR3 totals 17 residues. CDR3 amino acids: CASNPPGQGAYYTEAFF. Written as DNA, the CDR3 is TGTGCCAGCAACCCGCCGGGACAGGGGGCATACTACACTGAAGCTTTCTTT.

The chain employs TRBV4-2 and TRBJ2-5; D is possibly TRBD1 or TRBD2 (5 bases each). V shed 5 bases and J shed 3 bases, with 22 bases lying between them. Germline CDR1 reads LGHNA; CDR2 reads YNFKEQ. This CDR3 is 17 amino acids long. The CDR3 sequence is CASSYLTWGSSEETQYF. The CDR3 nucleotides read TGTGCCAGCAGCTATCTAACCTGGGGGAGCTCGGAAGAGACCCAGTACTTC.

V is TRBV2 and J is TRBJ1-4, with D perhaps TRBD1 (6 bases). Per the germline V gene, CDR1 is SNHLY and CDR2 is FYNNEI. CDR3 length equals 14 residues. Trimming removed 8 bases from V and 10 bases from J, with 20 bases in between. The CDR3 is CASQRGEDGGKLFF. In DNA, the CDR3 is TGTGCCAGCCAAAGGGGGGAGGACGGCGGAAAACTGTTTTTT. The full variable domain, its missing parts supplied by reference TRBV2 and TRBJ1-4, is EPEVTQTPSHQVTQMGQEVILRCVPISNHLYFYWYRQILGQKVEFLVSFYNNEISEKSEIFDDQFSVERPDGSNFTLKIRSTKLEDSAMYFCASQRGEDGGKLFFGSGTQLSVL.